This T cell receptor beta chain was recovered during a study of blood T cells in healthy people across ages. Regarding the study as a whole: Estimated diversity across one million T cells was deemed an underestimate.

A minimum of 6 million PBMCs was isolated per sample. PCR was performed a second time for about 7 to 11 cycles using a sample-barcoded 5' primer and a J-beta primer mix. TCRdb recomputed calls from the 5' RACE reads with MiXCR, one row per CDR3 protein. The sample consists of about 800,000 distinct CDR3 sequences, 20% to 25% of them appearing once. This clonotype was detected a few times. Its antigen is unknown. The same sample was also used in a study of T cells of mothers and their children. From that paper: Nobody spotted any persistent microchimeric T cell clones.

Sequenced material: blood. The TCR originated in a boy younger than 18 in good health.

The CDR3: CASSLEGQPQETQYF. CDR3 sequence (DNA): TGTGCCAGCAGCTTAGAAGGACAACCTCAAGAGACCCAGTACTTC. The V call is TRBV11-2, the J call TRBJ2-5; D might be TRBD1 (5 bases). Trimming pared 0 bases from V and 2 bases from J, leaving 10 bases between. Germline CDR1 is SGHAT and CDR2 is FQNNGV. The CDR3 consists of 15 residues.